This TCR beta chain was documented in a study of cytomegalovirus exposure and HLA in healthy donors. General study points: Later findings reportedly placed an Asian-associated ancestry cluster below the approximately 670-donor mean for N-insertions.

Regarding this clone: The antigen remains undetermined.

It was with 60 Vbeta and 13 Jbeta primers that the PCR ran. Repertoires were generated with immunoSEQ multiplex PCR, while TCRdb's copy carries only in-frame clones and drops some. The repertoire holds about 160,000 clones, with roughly four fifths as singletons. The CDR3 runs 16 residues. Germline lookup yields CDR1 MGHRA and CDR2 YSYEKL. J lost 6 bases, V lost 1 base, and 8 bases had no gene match. This receptor was taken from a man in his forties in good health and CMV-seronegative. The chain uses TRBV4-1 and TRBJ2-7, with 11 bases that match TRBD2. The material sequenced was PBMCs. The DNA of the CDR3 is TGCGCCAGCAGCCAAGCTGTAGCGGGGGGGCCCGCCGAGCAGTACTTC. As protein: CASSQAVAGGPAEQYF.